A single sample is the source of the 28 T cell receptor beta chains below, sequenced in a study of T cell responses to AZD1222 COVID-19 vaccine. The method was immunoSEQ multiplex PCR; TCRdb's version includes in-frame clones alone and lacks a portion of them. Of about 120,000 clones listed, about 88% are singletons. This specimen consisted of peripheral blood, obtained 28 days after the second AZD1222 dose. Receptors originate from an adult who received the AZD1222 COVID-19 vaccine.

The chain recombines TRBV20-1 with TRBJ1-3, with D possibly TRBD1 on 5 matching bases. CDR1 is DFQATT, CDR2 SNEGSKA, per germline (reference sequence). The CDR3 extends over 14 amino acids. V dropped 3 bases and J dropped 4 bases, with 13 bases sitting between them. The CDR3 DNA follows: TGCAGTGCTAGTCTCCGGGGGGAAGGAAACACCATATATTTT. It translates to CSASLRGEGNTIYF.

V is TRBV19 and J is TRBJ1-4, with no clear D. The CDR3 length is 12 residues. Trimming left V 7 bases short and J 2 bases short, with 5 bases between. Germline V gene lookup returns CDR1 LNHDA and CDR2 SQIVND (reference sequence). As DNA, the CDR3 is TGTGCCAGTACCGATACTAATGAAAAACTGTTTTTT. This translates into CASTDTNEKLFF.

This chain uses TRBV27 with TRBJ1-1; 9 nucleotides align to TRBD1. V was clipped by 2 bases and J by 2 bases; unmatched bases: 3. The germline V gene encodes CDR1 MNHEY and CDR2 SMNVEV (reference sequence). The CDR3 length is 15 residues. The CDR3 coding sequence is TGTGCCAGCAGTTTAGGGACAGGGATAAACACTGAAGCTTTCTTT. It translates to CASSLGTGINTEAFF.

This rearrangement joins TRBV21-1 to TRBJ1-1; the table's TRBD1 call for D was not verified on the DNA. TRBV21-1 is deemed a pseudogene. The CDR3 is 19 amino acids. CDR3 nucleotides: TGTGCCAGCAGCAAAAGCCCTGCCCCGTTACTCAGGCGGAACACTGAAGCTTTCTTT. Translated, it gives CASSKSPAPLLRRNTEAFF.

This sequence joins TRBV29-1 and TRBJ1-2, with no clear D. The CDR3 loop spans 10 amino acids. Per the germline V gene, CDR1 is SQVTM and CDR2 is ANQGSEA. V gave up 4 bases and J gave up 6 bases, with 6 bases separating them. CDR3 nucleotide sequence: TGCAGCGTTGGGGAACATGGCTACACCTTC. This translates into CSVGEHGYTF.

This rearrangement joins TRBV19 to TRBJ1-1, with D perhaps TRBD1 (5 bases). The germline V gene encodes CDR1 LNHDA and CDR2 SQIVND (reference sequence). V lost 9 bases and J 5 bases, leaving 22 bases between the germline ends. This CDR3 contains 15 residues. In DNA, the CDR3 is TGTGCCAGCACGAGGGGTCCGGGGCAAGGAACTGAAGCTTTCTTT. This translates into CASTRGPGQGTEAFF.

The V call is TRBV30, the J call TRBJ2-5; TRBD2 aligns across 7 bases. The CDR3 is made up of 15 amino acids. The J segment lost 7 bases and the V segment lost 1 base, leaving 12 bases of the junction unmatched. Germline CDR1 is GTSNPN and CDR2 is SVGIG (reference sequence). CDR3 DNA sequence: TGTGCCTGGAGTGAGGACCTGGGCGGGAGAGGGACCCAGTACTTC. Translating it yields CAWSEDLGGRGTQYF.

This clone was observed a few times. Other DNA variants within this sample encode the same CDR3. The chain has TRBV7-3 and TRBJ1-1; possible D gene TRBD1, 6 bases. V was clipped by 3 bases and J by 4 bases, with 9 bases between them. Germline V CDR1 and CDR2: SGHTA, FQGTGA. The CDR3 is made up of 13 amino acids. CDR3 nucleotides: TGTGCCAGCAGCTTGAGGGGGGGCACTGAAGCTTTCTTT. It is translated as CASSLRGGTEAFF.

The chain links TRBV10-3 to TRBJ1-2, with a weak D call TRBD1 (5 bases). V shed 0 bases and J shed 8 bases, with 13 bases lying between them. The germline V gene has CDR1 ENHRY and CDR2 SYGVKD. The CDR3 is 14 residues long. The CDR3 is CAISESTASGGYTF. In DNA, the CDR3 is TGTGCCATCAGTGAGTCGACAGCCTCGGGCGGCTACACCTTC.

The chain carries TRBV3-1 (or the pseudogene TRBV3-2) and TRBJ2-3; a possible D gene is TRBD2 (5 bases). The V end lost 2 bases, the J end lost 8 bases, and 11 bases lay between the germline ends. CDR1 and CDR2 (germline): LGHDT, YNNKEL (reference sequence). The length of the CDR3 is 13 residues. CDR3 sequence (DNA): TGTGCCAGCAGCCAATCTATGGGAGCTACGCAGTATTTT. It is translated as CASSQSMGATQYF.

The rearrangement uses TRBV6-5 and TRBJ1-1, with TRBD1 as a possible D gene (5 bases). CDR1 is MNHEY, CDR2 SVGAGI, per germline. CDR3 size: 14 residues. The V and J ends lost 0 bases and 3 bases respectively, with 8 bases between them. The CDR3 reads CASSYSLGHTEAFF. In DNA form, the CDR3 reads TGTGCCAGCAGTTACTCCCTGGGGCACACTGAAGCTTTCTTT.

The CDR3 protein is CASSVEGAATEAFF. Written as DNA, the CDR3 is TGTGCCAGCAGCGTAGAGGGGGCCGCCACTGAAGCTTTCTTT. The rearrangement uses TRBV9 and TRBJ1-1; the match to TRBD1 covers 7 bases. V was pared by 0 bases and J by 4 bases, with 3 bases of the junction left unmatched. The CDR3 runs to 14 residues. Looked up from germline, CDR1 is SGDLS and CDR2 is YYNGEE.

This chain's CDR3 is CASSQGSAFF. CDR3 in DNA: TGTGCCAGTAGTCAGGGGAGTGCTTTCTTT. The genes are TRBV19 and TRBJ1-1; tentatively, D is TRBD1 (6 bases). The V end was cut by 5 bases, the J end by 11 bases, with 9 bases between. Per the germline V gene, CDR1 is LNHDA and CDR2 is SQIVND (reference sequence). This CDR3 spans 10 amino acids.

The CDR3 here is CASSIGAGTDTQYF. The CDR3 nucleotides are TGTGCCAGTAGTATAGGAGCGGGCACAGATACGCAGTATTTT. The gene calls are TRBV19 and TRBJ2-3, with a possible D match to TRBD2 (5 bases). The CDR3 has 14 amino acids. Trimming left V 1 base short and J 1 base short, with 6 bases between. Germline V CDR1 and CDR2: LNHDA, SQIVND (reference sequence). Filled out from reference TRBV19 and TRBJ2-3, the complete variable domain reads DGGITQSPKYLFRKEGQNVTLSCEQNLNHDAMYWYRQDPGQGLRLIYYSQIVNDFQKGDIAEGYSVSREKKESFPLTVTSAQKNPTAFYLCASSIGAGTDTQYFGPGTRLTVL.

V usage is TRBV11-1 and J usage is TRBJ2-3; D call uncertain. Between the trimmed V and J ends, which lost 1 base and 2 bases, there was a span of 7 bases. Per germline, CDR1 SGHAT and CDR2 FQDESV (reference sequence). The CDR3 has 14 amino acids. The DNA of the CDR3 is TGTGCCAGCAGCTTAGTCGTGGCCACAGATACGCAGTATTTT. It codes for CASSLVVATDTQYF. The full variable domain, rest sourced from reference TRBV11-1 and TRBJ2-3, is EAEVAQSPRYKITEKSQAVAFWCDPISGHATLYWYRQILGQGPELLVQFQDESVVDDSQLPKDRFSAERLKGVDSTLKIQPAELGDSAMYLCASSLVVATDTQYFGPGTRLTVL.

The J gene is TRBJ2-3, the V gene TRBV5-4; no firm D call. The CDR3 covers 14 residues. CDR1 is SGHNT and CDR2 is YYREEE in the germline V gene (reference sequence). The germline V and J ends were trimmed by 0 bases and 2 bases, with 7 bases remaining between them. CDR3 coding DNA: TGTGCCAGCAGCTTGGAATCGCTCACAGATACGCAGTATTTT. Translation: CASSLESLTDTQYF. The entire variable domain, with the rest obtained from reference TRBV5-4 and TRBJ2-3, is as follows: ETGVTQSPTHLIKTRGQQVTLRCSSQSGHNTVSWYQQALGQGPQFIFQYYREEENGRGNFPPRFSGLQFPNYSSELNVNALELDDSALYLCASSLESLTDTQYFGPGTRLTVL.

This chain connects TRBV25-1 to TRBJ1-6; weak D call: TRBD1 (5 bases). Germline CDR1 is MGHDK and CDR2 is SYGVNS. V lost 2 bases and J lost 0, with 8 bases in between. The length of the CDR3 is 16 residues. The CDR3 coding sequence is TGTGCCAGCAGTGAAGCAGGGAGCTCCTATAATTCACCCCTCCACTTT. Its protein product is CASSEAGSSYNSPLHF.

The CDR3 DNA reads as TGTGCCAGCAGCTCCGGACGGAGAAACACTGAAGCTTTCTTT. It translates to CASSSGRRNTEAFF. The chain has TRBV5-8 and TRBJ1-1; D uncertain. V was pared by 3 bases and J by 2 bases, with 11 bases between. This CDR3 spans 14 amino acids. Germline V lookup: CDR1 SGHTS, CDR2 YDEGEE.

The rearrangement joins TRBV7-9 to TRBJ2-5; D remains unclear. Trimming removed 1 base from V and 1 base from J, with 10 bases in between. Germline CDR1 and CDR2: SEHNR and FQNEAQ (reference sequence). The CDR3 is 15 residues long. For the CDR3, the DNA is TGTGCCAGCAGCTTAGGAGGTTGGGGCCAAGAGACCCAGTACTTC. Its protein is CASSLGGWGQETQYF.

This chain's CDR3 is CASSPNGLAGRYEQFF. The CDR3 DNA follows: TGTGCCAGCAGCCCAAATGGACTAGCGGGAAGGTATGAGCAGTTCTTC. The V call is TRBV5-8, the J call TRBJ2-1, with 12 bases fitting TRBD2. V lost 4 bases to trimming and J lost 8 bases; unmatched junction nucleotides: 10. This CDR3 has 16 residues. Germline lookup yields CDR1 SGHTS and CDR2 YDEGEE.

This chain connects TRBV29-1 to TRBJ2-3; TRBD2 agrees at 8 bases. Trimming took 8 bases from V and 0 from J; bases not matched to a gene: 7. CDR1 is SQVTM, CDR2 ANQGSEA, per germline. The CDR3 is 14 amino acids. CDR3 residues: CSTYSGESTDTQYF. The CDR3 DNA is TGCAGCACATATAGCGGGGAAAGCACAGATACGCAGTATTTT.

V and J are TRBV30 and TRBJ1-1; D is undetermined. The germline CDR1 and CDR2 sequences are GTSNPN and SVGIG (reference sequence). Trimming took off 2 bases at V and 3 bases at J, with 10 bases between the two ends. The CDR3 covers 13 residues. The CDR3 region has the DNA TGTGCCTGGAGTACCCTCTGGGACACTGAAGCTTTCTTT. Protein: CAWSTLWDTEAFF.

This chain joins TRBV18 and TRBJ1-2; TRBD1 matches at 10 bases. V shed 4 bases and J 8 bases; nucleotides not matched to a gene: 7. Germline values: CDR1 KGHSH, CDR2 LQKENI. The CDR3 consists of 14 residues. CDR3 nucleotides: TGTGCCAGCTCACAGATGGGACAGGGGCACGGCTACACCTTC. It yields the protein CASSQMGQGHGYTF.

V gene TRBV5-5 combines with J gene TRBJ2-5, with 8 bases that match TRBD1. Germline CDR1 and CDR2: SGHKS and YYEKEE (reference sequence). V trimming: 5 bases; J trimming: 3 bases; junction bases outside the gene matches: 9. The CDR3 consists of 15 residues. The chain's CDR3 is CASRAKQGAKETQYF. In DNA form, the CDR3 reads TGTGCCAGCAGAGCGAAGCAGGGGGCAAAAGAGACCCAGTACTTC.

V and J are TRBV19 and TRBJ2-5, with 8 bases fitting TRBD2. Looked up from germline, CDR1 is LNHDA and CDR2 is SQIVND (reference sequence). With 3 bases clipped from V and 1 base from J, the junction kept 4 bases outside the gene matches. This CDR3 region has 15 residues. The CDR3 protein is CASSIGGAIQETQYF. The CDR3, as DNA: TGTGCCAGTAGTATCGGGGGGGCGATCCAAGAGACCCAGTACTTC.

This clone occurred once. V usage is TRBV5-6 and J usage is TRBJ1-2, with a tentative D call TRBD1 (6 bases). Germline-derived CDR1 and CDR2 are SGHDT and YYEEEE. The V gene lost 4 bases and the J gene lost 5 bases, with 24 bases spanning the gap. This CDR3 region has 17 residues. CDR3 sequence (DNA): TGTGCCAGCAGCCCTGGTAGGGTTCGAGGACAGAAGTATGGCTACACCTTC. It is translated as CASSPGRVRGQKYGYTF.

The rearrangement joins TRBV15 to TRBJ2-5; 13 nucleotides line up with TRBD2. The CDR3 has 15 residues. V shed 4 bases and J 2 bases; nucleotides not matched to a gene: 1. The germline CDR1 and CDR2 sequences are LNHNV and YYDKDF (reference sequence). CDR3 coding DNA: TGTGCCACCAGCATGACTAGCGGGGGGCAAGAGACCCAGTACTTC. It codes for CATSMTSGGQETQYF.

V gene TRBV7-2 combines with J gene TRBJ1-5, with D possibly TRBD1 on 5 matching bases. V lost 1 base to trimming and J lost 3 bases, with 13 bases between them. Germline-derived CDR1 and CDR2 are SGHTA and FQGNSA. This CDR3 is built from 16 residues. CDR3 DNA sequence: TGTGCCAGCAGCTTAGGTGGCAGGGAGACCAATCAGCCCCAGCATTTT. Protein sequence: CASSLGGRETNQPQHF.